This T cell receptor (beta chain) was obtained from a study of tumor-infiltrating lymphocytes in primary liver carcinoma. Study at large: Patients underwent surgical resection for primary liver carcinoma. The patient population consisted of men and women between 30 and 69 years of age.

Deletions cut 0 bases from V and 1 base from J, with 12 bases between. The CDR3 consists of 15 residues. Germline V lookup: CDR1 GTSNPN, CDR2 SVGIG (reference sequence). In addition to blood RNA drawn from unsorted whole blood, germline DNA was extracted. The study enrolled treatment-naive patients with chronic HBV infection. The template, about 540 ng total RNA, yielded TCR beta cDNA made with a constant-region primer. Investigators got TCR beta libraries out of three nested multiplex PCR rounds, done with slightly modified ARM-PCR. Primers for the first two PCR rounds were TRBV1-TRBV30 forward primers and a C-beta reverse primer (roughly 10 cycles per round). TCRdb re-derived calls from the multiplex PCR reads in MiXCR, one entry per CDR3 protein. Counted here are around 330,000 distinct CDR3 sequences, roughly 60% occurring once; the ten biggest clones make up over 15%.

The sample comprised peripheral blood. The chain combines TRBV30 with TRBJ2-5; TRBD1 is a possible D gene (5 bases). This TCR was sampled from a woman under 40 with primary liver carcinoma and hepatitis B virus infection. The CDR3 bases are TGTGCCTGGAGTGTTATGGCAGGGCGCCAAGAGACCCAGTACTTC. This sequence encodes CAWSVMAGRQETQYF.